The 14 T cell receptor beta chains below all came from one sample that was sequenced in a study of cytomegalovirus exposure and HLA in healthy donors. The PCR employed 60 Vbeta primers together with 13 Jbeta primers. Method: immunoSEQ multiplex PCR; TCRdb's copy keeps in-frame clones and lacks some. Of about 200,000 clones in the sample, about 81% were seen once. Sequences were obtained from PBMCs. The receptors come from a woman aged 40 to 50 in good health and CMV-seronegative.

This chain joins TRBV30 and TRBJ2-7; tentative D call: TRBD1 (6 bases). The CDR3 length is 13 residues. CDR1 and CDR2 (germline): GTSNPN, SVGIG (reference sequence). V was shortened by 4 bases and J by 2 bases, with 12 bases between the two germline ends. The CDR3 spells CAWTPDSTYEQYF. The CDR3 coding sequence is TGTGCCTGGACCCCGGACAGCACCTACGAGCAGTACTTC.

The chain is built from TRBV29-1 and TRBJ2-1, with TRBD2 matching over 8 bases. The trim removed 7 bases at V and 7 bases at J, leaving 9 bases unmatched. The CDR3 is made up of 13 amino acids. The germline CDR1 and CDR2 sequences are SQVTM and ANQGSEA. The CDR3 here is CSAGSGSRNEQFF. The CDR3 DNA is TGCAGCGCAGGCAGCGGGAGTCGGAATGAGCAGTTCTTC.

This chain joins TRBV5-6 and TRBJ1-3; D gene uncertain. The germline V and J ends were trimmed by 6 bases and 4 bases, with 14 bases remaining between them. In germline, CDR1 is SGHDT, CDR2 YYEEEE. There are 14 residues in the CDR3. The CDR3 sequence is CASTSMNPGNTIYF. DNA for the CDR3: TGTGCCAGCACCAGTATGAACCCCGGAAACACCATATATTTT.

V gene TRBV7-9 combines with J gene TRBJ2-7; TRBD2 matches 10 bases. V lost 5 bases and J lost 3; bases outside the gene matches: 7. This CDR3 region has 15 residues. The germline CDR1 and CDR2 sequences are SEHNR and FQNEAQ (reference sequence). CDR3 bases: TGTGCCAGCAGCACCACTACTAGCGGGAACTACGAGCAGTACTTC. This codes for CASSTTTSGNYEQYF.

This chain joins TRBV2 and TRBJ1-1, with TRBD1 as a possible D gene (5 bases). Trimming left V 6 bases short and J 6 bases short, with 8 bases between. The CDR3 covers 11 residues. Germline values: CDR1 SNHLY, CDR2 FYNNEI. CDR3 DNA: TGTGCCAGCAGCAGGGTTGCTGAAGCTTTCTTT. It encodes CASSRVAEAFF.

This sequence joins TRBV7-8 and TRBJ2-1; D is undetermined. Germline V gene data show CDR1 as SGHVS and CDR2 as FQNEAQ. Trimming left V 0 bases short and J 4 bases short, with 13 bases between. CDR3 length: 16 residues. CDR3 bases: TGTGCCAGCAGCTTAGCCGGCACAAGAGGATACAATGAGCAGTTCTTC. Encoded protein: CASSLAGTRGYNEQFF.

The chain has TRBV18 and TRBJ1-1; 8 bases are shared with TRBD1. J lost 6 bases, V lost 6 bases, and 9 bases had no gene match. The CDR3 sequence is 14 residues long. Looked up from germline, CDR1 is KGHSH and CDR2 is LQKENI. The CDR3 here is CASSYNGQGAEAFF. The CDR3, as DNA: TGTGCCAGCTCCTACAACGGACAGGGCGCTGAAGCTTTCTTT.

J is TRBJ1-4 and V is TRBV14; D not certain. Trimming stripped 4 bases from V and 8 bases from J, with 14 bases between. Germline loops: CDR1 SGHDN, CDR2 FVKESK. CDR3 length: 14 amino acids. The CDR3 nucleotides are TGTGCCAGCAGCCTTGCCGGTTTTCCCGAAAAACTGTTTTTT. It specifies CASSLAGFPEKLFF.

CDR3 amino acids: CASSIASGSYEQFF. CDR3 bases: TGTGCCAGTAGTATCGCTAGCGGGAGCTATGAGCAGTTCTTC. The chain links TRBV19 to TRBJ2-1, with 10 bases identical to TRBD2. Trimming at V came to 3 bases and at J to 8 bases, leaving 4 bases not matched to a gene. In germline, CDR1 is LNHDA, CDR2 SQIVND (reference sequence). CDR3 length equals 14 residues.

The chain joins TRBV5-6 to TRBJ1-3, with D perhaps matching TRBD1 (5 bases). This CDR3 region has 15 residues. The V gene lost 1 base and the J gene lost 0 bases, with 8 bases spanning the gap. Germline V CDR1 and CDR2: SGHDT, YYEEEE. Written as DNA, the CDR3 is TGTGCCAGCAGCTTGAGACAGAACTCTGGAAACACCATATATTTT. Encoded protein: CASSLRQNSGNTIYF. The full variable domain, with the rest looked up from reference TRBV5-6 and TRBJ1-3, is DAGVTQSPTHLIKTRGQQVTLRCSPKSGHDTVSWYQQALGQGPQFIFQYYEEEERQRGNFPDRFSGHQFPNYSSELNVNALLLGDSALYLCASSLRQNSGNTIYFGEGSWLTVV.

The CDR3: CASSLYSVRASGTVHEQYF. The CDR3 DNA sequence: TGTGCCAGCAGCTTATATTCGGTGAGGGCTAGCGGGACGGTCCACGAGCAGTACTTC. The chain uses TRBV11-2 and TRBJ2-7, with 9 bases aligning to TRBD2. The length of the CDR3 is 19 residues. Germline V gene data show CDR1 as SGHAT and CDR2 as FQNNGV. With V trimmed by 2 bases and J by 5 bases, 19 bases remained unmatched.

CDR3 sequence: CASSFSSGRALYEQYF. Here the CDR3 DNA reads TGTGCCAGCAGTTTCTCTAGCGGGAGGGCCCTCTACGAGCAGTACTTC. V is TRBV27 and J is TRBJ2-7; 12 positions agree with TRBD2. CDR1 and CDR2 (germline): MNHEY, SMNVEV (reference sequence). The CDR3 contains 16 residues. V lost 3 bases and J lost 3; bases outside the gene matches: 6.

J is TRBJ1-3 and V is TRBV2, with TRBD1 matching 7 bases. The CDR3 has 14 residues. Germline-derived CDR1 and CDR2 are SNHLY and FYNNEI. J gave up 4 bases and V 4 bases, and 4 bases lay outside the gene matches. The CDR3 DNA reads TGTGCCAGCAGTGTACAGGGGTGGGGAAACACCATATATTTT. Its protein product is CASSVQGWGNTIYF.

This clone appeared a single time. This CDR3 is CATSPEGYEQYF. CDR3 sequence (DNA): TGTGCCACCAGCCCGGAGGGGTACGAGCAGTACTTC. The chain employs TRBV15 and TRBJ2-5; D may be TRBD2 (6 bases). The last part of the DNA fits TRBJ2-7 better; the J call may be wrong. This CDR3 is built from 12 residues. Germline CDR1 reads LNHNV; CDR2 reads YYDKDF (reference sequence).